Listed below are T cell receptor beta chains from one sample, sequenced in a study of T-cell reconstitution after alpha-beta-depleted transplantation in children. TCRdb analysed the PCR reads with MiXCR anew, one entry per CDR3 protein. The table shows hundreds of thousands of distinct CDR3 sequences, with over 10% occurring only once. This material consisted of PBMCs, taken before TCRalphabeta/CD19-depleted stem cell transplant. The origin of the receptors is a girl aged 2 to 10 with congenital amegakaryocytic thrombocytopenia, due to receive a stem cell transplant. The CDR3 runs from the conserved cysteine through the conserved F or W. The D gene is left open where the match is weak. Where a row states a size, it is once, few, many or the class of an expanded clone; other rows omit it.

j_call	d_call	v_call	clone_size	cdr3_nt	cdr3_aa
TRBJ2-1	NA	TRBV4-1	many	TGCGCCAGCAGCCAAGAGGGGTACTTTCTTGAGCAGTTCTTC	CASSQEGYFLEQFF
TRBJ2-2	NA	TRBV5-1	many	TGCGCCAGCAGCTTGGCTAGTCGTCAGATCACCACCGGGGAGCTGTTTTTT	CASSLASRQITTGELFF
TRBJ2-4	NA	TRBV12-3/TRBV12-4	few	TGTGCCAGCAGTTTGACGGCCGGGGCCAAAAACATTCAGTACTTC	CASSLTAGAKNIQYF
TRBJ1-4	NA	TRBV6-5	NA	TGTGCCAGCAGTTACGCCAGCTTTAATGAAAAACTGTTTTTT	CASSYASFNEKLFF
TRBJ1-1	NA	TRBV7-6	once	TGTGCCAGCAGCTTAAATATCGGGTTCGGACAGATGAACACTGAAGCTTTCTTT	CASSLNIGFGQMNTEAFF
TRBJ2-4	NA	TRBV5-5	NA	TGTGCCAGCAGCTTGTCTACGGGAAAGGACATTCAGTACTTC	CASSLSTGKDIQYF
TRBJ2-5	NA	TRBV5-1	few	TGCGCCAGCAGCGTACAGGACCAACAAGAGACCCAGTACTTC	CASSVQDQQETQYF
TRBJ2-1	TRBD2	TRBV20-1	many	TGCAGTGCTACTAGTAGCGGGAGCTCCTACAATGAGCAGTTCTTC	CSATSSGSSYNEQFF
TRBJ2-7	NA	TRBV20-1	few	TGCAGTGCTAGAGATCGACTTCTGGTCTCCGAGCAGTACTTC	CSARDRLLVSEQYF
TRBJ1-1	NA	TRBV9	NA	TGTGCCAGCAGCGCAGTTGTGGGGAACACTGAAGCTTTCTTT	CASSAVVGNTEAFF
TRBJ2-7	TRBD1	TRBV4-1	few	TGCGCCAGCAGCCAACCGGGACAGTTTTACGAGCAGTACTTC	CASSQPGQFYEQYF
TRBJ2-1	TRBD2	TRBV9	many	TGTGCCAGCAGCGTAGAGCTAGCGGGAGAGGATGAGCAGTTCTTC	CASSVELAGEDEQFF
TRBJ2-1	NA	TRBV7-2	once	TGTGCCAGCAGCCGCAGAGTTACCGGCACCTACAATGAGCAGTTCTTC	CASSRRVTGTYNEQFF
TRBJ1-5	TRBD1	TRBV29-1	many	TGCAGCGTTGGACAGGGGGATGGTCAGCCCCAGCATTTT	CSVGQGDGQPQHF